This T cell receptor beta chain was observed in a study of T-cell memory formation after mild COVID-19. V shed 5 bases and J shed 7 bases, with 11 bases lying between them. There are 12 residues in the CDR3. Germline V CDR1 and CDR2: MNHEY, SVGAGI. General study points: The authors left the SARS-CoV-2 specificity of second-wave clones peaking on day 37 unconfirmed. CM and EM subsets held most contracting CD4+ clones; EMRA held CD8+ ones.

Each CDR3 protein gets one entry after TCRdb re-called the 5' RACE reads with MiXCR. In the table there are a few hundred thousand distinct CDR3 sequences, about an eighth of which are singletons. This clonotype showed up many times. The target antigen is unknown. What was sequenced was PBMCs or a T cell subset sorted from them (not recorded which). The chain recombines TRBV6-5 with TRBJ1-1, with a possible D match to TRBD1 (5 bases). The sequence was collected from a man between 18 and 35 years old who had mild COVID-19 (a few samples of this study predate the infection). Cell type and time point are not known. The CDR3, as DNA: TGTGCCAGCAGTCAGGGACCCATTGAAGCTTTCTTT. Amino acid sequence: CASSQGPIEAFF.